The entry below describes one T cell receptor (beta chain). This entry belongs to a study of blood T cell repertoires in COVID-19. Generated by immunoSEQ multiplex PCR, the TCRdb table keeps only in-frame clones and is missing some. The profile shows about 300,000 clones, around 86% of them singletons. The germline V gene encodes CDR1 MDHEN and CDR2 SYDVKM. The CDR3 has 14 residues. V lost 6 bases to trimming and J lost 0 bases, with 6 bases between them. This chain links TRBV28 with TRBJ2-6, with D perhaps TRBD1 (5 bases). The sequencing input was peripheral blood. This sequence was found in a human donor in a cohort sampled during active COVID-19. The CDR3 protein is CASSTGSGANVLTF. The CDR3 nucleotides are TGTGCCAGCAGCACAGGCTCTGGGGCCAACGTCCTGACTTTC.